One sample yielded the 13 T cell receptor beta chains listed below, sequenced in a study of blood T cell repertoires in COVID-19. The protocol was immunoSEQ multiplex PCR, while the TCRdb copy is restricted to in-frame clones and leaves out a portion. Here the sample spans 120,000 or so clones, less than 85% being singletons. Sequences were obtained from peripheral blood. These TCRs come from a woman older than 75 with acute or convalescent COVID-19.

V and J are TRBV29-1 and TRBJ1-2, with D perhaps TRBD1 (6 bases). The CDR3 runs 14 residues. Trimming removed 7 bases from V and 2 bases from J, with 17 bases in between. Germline loops: CDR1 SQVTM, CDR2 ANQGSEA. CDR3 nucleotide sequence: TGCAGCGCTGCCGTGACAGGATCAAACTATGGCTACACCTTC. This translates into CSAAVTGSNYGYTF.

J is TRBJ2-1 and V is TRBV28; TRBD1 agrees at 8 bases. This CDR3 is built from 14 residues. V lost 8 bases to trimming and J lost 6 bases; unmatched junction nucleotides: 9. Germline loops: CDR1 MDHEN, CDR2 SYDVKM. This CDR3 reads CASGGTGAINEQFF. In nucleotides, the CDR3 is TGTGCCAGCGGGGGGACAGGTGCAATCAATGAGCAGTTCTTC.

This clone has more than one count but fewer than ten. The chain links TRBV19 to TRBJ1-2; 10 bases agree with TRBD1. The V gene end was trimmed by 7 bases and the J gene end by 0 bases; junction bases not matched to a gene: 8. The CDR3 extends over 16 amino acids. CDR1 and CDR2 (germline): LNHDA, SQIVND (reference sequence). DNA of the CDR3: TGTGCCAGTACCCCGGGACAGGGGAAGGCTAACTATGGCTACACCTTC. This translates into CASTPGQGKANYGYTF.

This clone was counted ten times or more. The CDR3 nucleotides read TGTGCCAGCAGCGCCGGGACAACGAACACCGGGGAGCTGTTTTTT. Translation gives CASSAGTTNTGELFF. The chain joins TRBV2 to TRBJ2-2; perhaps TRBD1 as D (6 bases). Germline V CDR1 and CDR2: SNHLY, FYNNEI. The CDR3 runs to 15 residues. The V gene lost 6 bases and the J gene lost 0 bases, with 11 bases spanning the gap.

About this clone itself: Other DNA sequences from this sample encode an identical CDR3 as well. This chain links TRBV4-3 with TRBJ2-3, with TRBD2 identical over 10 bases. The CDR3 spans 17 residues. V gave up 1 base and J gave up 1 base; unmatched junction bases: 5. Germline values: CDR1 LGHNA, CDR2 YSLEER. The DNA for the CDR3 is TGCGCCAGCAGCCAAGGGCGGCTAGCGGGAGGCACAGATACGCAGTATTTT. Amino acids: CASSQGRLAGGTDTQYF.

The rearrangement joins TRBV2 to TRBJ2-3; 11 bases are shared with TRBD2. Germline CDR1 reads SNHLY; CDR2 reads FYNNEI. J was trimmed by 1 base and V by 2 bases; bases with no gene match: 8. This CDR3 comprises 18 residues. The CDR3 here is CASSESLAGGQGTDTQYF. DNA for the CDR3: TGTGCCAGCAGTGAATCATTAGCGGGGGGGCAAGGCACAGATACGCAGTATTTT. Filled out from reference TRBV2 and TRBJ2-3, the complete variable domain reads EPEVTQTPSHQVTQMGQEVILRCVPISNHLYFYWYRQILGQKVEFLVSFYNNEISEKSEIFDDQFSVERPDGSNFTLKIRSTKLEDSAMYFCASSESLAGGQGTDTQYFGPGTRLTVL.

The chain joins TRBV3-1 (or the pseudogene TRBV3-2) to TRBJ2-3; TRBD1 matches at 9 bases. Germline CDR1 LGHDT, CDR2 YNNKEL (reference sequence). The CDR3 consists of 17 residues. V lost 5 bases to trimming and J lost 2 bases; unmatched junction nucleotides: 11. In DNA, the CDR3 is TGTGCCAGCAGCACTCCGACAGGGGGAATCTTCACAGATACGCAGTATTTT. It codes for CASSTPTGGIFTDTQYF.

V and J are TRBV19 and TRBJ1-1; D is perhaps TRBD1 (5 bases). The ends were cut back, 9 bases at V and 1 base at J, with 18 bases in the middle. This CDR3 spans 15 amino acids. Germline-derived CDR1 and CDR2 are LNHDA and SQIVND (reference sequence). The CDR3 sequence is CASTPRRAENTEAFF. The DNA of the CDR3 is TGTGCCAGCACGCCCCGCAGGGCGGAGAACACTGAAGCTTTCTTT.

This clone was picked up a small number of times. The chain joins TRBV9 to TRBJ2-3; 7 nucleotides agree with TRBD2. After removal of 0 bases from V and 4 bases from J, the junction contained 11 bases not matched to a gene. This CDR3 is 17 amino acids long. CDR1 and CDR2 from the germline V gene are SGDLS and YYNGEE. The CDR3 sequence: CASSVAGGAGWADTQYF. The CDR3 region has the DNA TGTGCCAGCAGCGTAGCTGGAGGAGCGGGGTGGGCAGATACGCAGTATTTT.

This sequence joins TRBV5-8 and TRBJ2-5, with 7 positions matching TRBD1. There are 15 residues in the CDR3. The germline CDR1 and CDR2 sequences are SGHTS and YDEGEE. J gave up 5 bases and V 4 bases, and 11 bases lay outside the gene matches. CDR3 nucleotide sequence: TGTGCCAGCAGCACGGGACAGTCCTGGGGGGAGACCCAGTACTTC. It is translated as CASSTGQSWGETQYF.

The V gene is TRBV7-2, the J gene TRBJ2-3; the D is unclear. V dropped 8 bases and J dropped 2 bases, with 11 bases sitting between them. Germline V CDR1 and CDR2: SGHTA, FQGNSA. The CDR3 is 13 residues long. CDR3 in DNA: TGTGCCAGCTCACCAGCGCCCACAGATACGCAGTATTTT. Protein sequence: CASSPAPTDTQYF.

The genes are TRBV6-6 and TRBJ1-2; the D gene is possibly TRBD1 (6 bases). The germline V gene has CDR1 MNHNY and CDR2 SVGAGI (reference sequence). Trimming shortened V by 8 bases and J by 7 bases, and 20 bases separated the two germline ends. This CDR3 spans 14 amino acids. The DNA for the CDR3 is TGTGCCAGCTCCACGAATACAGGGTCGCGTGGCTACACCTTC. It is translated as CASSTNTGSRGYTF.

In this sample, this clone turned up a few times. V and J are TRBV21-1 and TRBJ1-5; whether TRBD1, the table's D call, matches the DNA was not checked. TRBV21-1 is a pseudogene locus. This CDR3 is built from 18 residues. The CDR3 DNA sequence: TGTGCCAGCAGCAAAGGGTACCCTACAGGGAATATGAATCAGCCCCAGCATTTT. Translating it yields CASSKGYPTGNMNQPQHF.